Detailed here is one TCR beta chain. The antigen is unknown. At one boundary the junction diverges from the germline segment, which might be a read error. The data stem from a study of T cells in Graves' hyperthyroidism and ophthalmopathy. Study-level points and caveats: From stable hyperthyroidism, ophthalmopathy was set apart by a 13 V-J model. It was a median about seven months before onset that the model predicted ophthalmopathy.

RNA transcripts were the template for amplifying TCR beta CDR3 regions. First-round RT-PCR of the TCR CDR3 relied on the HTBI primer set. MiXCR was run by TCRdb on the multiplex PCR reads, yielding one entry per CDR3 protein. This table has about 640,000 distinct CDR3 sequences, 20% to 25% appearing once. The germline gives CDR1 MNHEY, CDR2 SMNVEV (reference sequence). The CDR3 runs to 14 residues. The study left out patients who had uncontrolled infection, other autoimmune disease, pregnancy or lactation. PBMCs were derived from roughly 10 ml fresh peripheral blood. V gene TRBV27 combines with J gene TRBJ2-2, with 9 positions matching TRBD2. This sequence originates from a man aged 30 to 45 with Graves' ophthalmopathy. Sequenced sample: blood. The CDR3 DNA is TGTGCCGGCAGCCCGGGACTAGCAACCGGGGAGCTGTTTTTT. Amino acid sequence: CAGSPGLATGELFF.